This is a list of T cell receptor beta chains from one sample in a study of T cells in Graves' hyperthyroidism and ophthalmopathy. In TCRdb, the multiplex PCR reads were re-called with MiXCR into one record per CDR3 protein. The sample contains 640,000 or so distinct CDR3 sequences, 14% to 15% of which appear only once. Sequencing used blood. The receptors originated from a woman aged 35 to 49 with Graves' ophthalmopathy. CDR3s include the opening cysteine and the closing phenylalanine or tryptophan. D genes are given only for firm matches. Only some rows state a clone size, as once, few, many or a class for expanded clones.

clone_size,d_call,v_call,j_call,cdr3_aa
few,TRBD2,TRBV4-1,TRBJ2-3,CASSQAAGPSTDTQYF
-,-,TRBV19,TRBJ1-2,CASSIDEGLGYTF
few,TRBD1,TRBV9,TRBJ2-3,CASSPYSGTDFTDTQYF
many,-,TRBV10-3,TRBJ1-1,CAISDPFLGTANTEAFF
-,-,TRBV30,TRBJ1-1,CAWSVGAGETEAFF
many,TRBD1,TRBV12-3/TRBV12-4,TRBJ2-1,CASRITGTGHNEQFF
many,TRBD2,TRBV28,TRBJ2-5,CASSSSGTWETQYF
many,-,TRBV27,TRBJ2-3,CASSLSHGADTQYF
many,-,TRBV15,TRBJ2-2,CATSRDQTMIGTNTGELFF
-,-,TRBV6-1,TRBJ1-2,CATSEGGGYTF
-,-,TRBV5-1,TRBJ2-5,CASSPAQGRETQYF
-,-,TRBV18,TRBJ2-5,CASSPVQGDGVETQYF
few,-,TRBV9,TRBJ1-1,CASSVVPGMNTEAFF
few,-,TRBV5-4,TRBJ1-1,CASSLSPRGRGNTEAFF
many,-,TRBV11-1,TRBJ2-5,CASSLDNYQETQYF
many,-,TRBV6-2/TRBV6-3,TRBJ2-7,CASSTTSSVEQYF
many,-,TRBV12-3/TRBV12-4,TRBJ1-3,CASTELVGGLGNTIYF
many,TRBD1,TRBV20-1,TRBJ1-2,CSAIHPARGNGGYTF
many,-,TRBV11-2,TRBJ2-2,CASRIGGAGELFF
many,-,TRBV7-2,TRBJ2-7,CASSLSGLRSYEQYF
many,-,TRBV15,TRBJ1-5,CATSISIELNQPQHF
few,TRBD1,TRBV24-1,TRBJ2-2,CTTSRQGRTGELFF
-,-,TRBV5-1,TRBJ2-2,CASRLQGNTGELFF
-,-,TRBV7-2,TRBJ1-5,CASSLGTLTRQPQHF
many,-,TRBV12-3/TRBV12-4,TRBJ2-5,CASSSPEATRPYF
-,TRBD1,TRBV2,TRBJ1-6,CASRLTGGESPLHF
-,-,TRBV4-1,TRBJ2-6,CASSPQDGANVLTF
-,TRBD2,TRBV7-6,TRBJ2-3,CASSLGPSGYSTDTQYF
-,-,TRBV12-3/TRBV12-4,TRBJ2-5,CASSFNGGPQETQYF